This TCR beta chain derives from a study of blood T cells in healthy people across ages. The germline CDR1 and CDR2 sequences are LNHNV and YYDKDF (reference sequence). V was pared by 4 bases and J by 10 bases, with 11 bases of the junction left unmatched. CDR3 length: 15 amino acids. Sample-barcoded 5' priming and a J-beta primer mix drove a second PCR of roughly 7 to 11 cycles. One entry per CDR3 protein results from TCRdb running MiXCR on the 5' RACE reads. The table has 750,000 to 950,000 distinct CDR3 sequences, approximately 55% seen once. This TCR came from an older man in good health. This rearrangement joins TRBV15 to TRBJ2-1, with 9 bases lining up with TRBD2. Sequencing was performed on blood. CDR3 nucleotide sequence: TGTGCCACCAGCAACCCTAGCGGGAAAACTTGGGAGCAGTTCTTC. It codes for CATSNPSGKTWEQFF.